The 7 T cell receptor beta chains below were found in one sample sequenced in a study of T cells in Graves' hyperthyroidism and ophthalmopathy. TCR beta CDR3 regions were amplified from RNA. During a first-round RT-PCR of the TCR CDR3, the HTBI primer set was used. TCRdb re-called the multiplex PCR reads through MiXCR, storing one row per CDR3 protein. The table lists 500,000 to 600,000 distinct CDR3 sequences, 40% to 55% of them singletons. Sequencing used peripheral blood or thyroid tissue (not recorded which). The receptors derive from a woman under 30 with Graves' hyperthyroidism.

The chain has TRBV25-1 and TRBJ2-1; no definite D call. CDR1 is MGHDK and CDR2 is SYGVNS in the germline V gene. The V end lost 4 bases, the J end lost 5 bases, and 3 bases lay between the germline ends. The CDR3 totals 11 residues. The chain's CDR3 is CASSGNNEQFF. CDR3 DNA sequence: TGTGCCAGCAGTGGAAACAATGAGCAGTTCTTC.

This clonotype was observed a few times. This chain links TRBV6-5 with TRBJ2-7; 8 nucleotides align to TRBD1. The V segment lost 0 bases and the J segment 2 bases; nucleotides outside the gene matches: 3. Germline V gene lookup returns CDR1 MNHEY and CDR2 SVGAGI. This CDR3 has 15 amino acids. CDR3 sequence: CASSYSTRGPYEQYF. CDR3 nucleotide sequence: TGTGCCAGCAGTTACTCGACCAGGGGGCCCTACGAGCAGTACTTC.

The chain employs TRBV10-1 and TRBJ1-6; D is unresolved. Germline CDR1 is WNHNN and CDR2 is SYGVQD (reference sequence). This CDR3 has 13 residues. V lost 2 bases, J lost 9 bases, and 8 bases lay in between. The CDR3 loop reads CASSEAGVSPLHF. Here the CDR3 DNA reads TGCGCCAGCAGTGAGGCTGGGGTTTCACCCCTCCACTTT.

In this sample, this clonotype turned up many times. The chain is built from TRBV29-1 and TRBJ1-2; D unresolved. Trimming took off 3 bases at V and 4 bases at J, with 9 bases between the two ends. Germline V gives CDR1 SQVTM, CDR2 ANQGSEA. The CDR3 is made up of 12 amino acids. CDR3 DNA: TGCAGCGTTGACACTTTCCTCTATGGCTACACCTTC. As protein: CSVDTFLYGYTF.

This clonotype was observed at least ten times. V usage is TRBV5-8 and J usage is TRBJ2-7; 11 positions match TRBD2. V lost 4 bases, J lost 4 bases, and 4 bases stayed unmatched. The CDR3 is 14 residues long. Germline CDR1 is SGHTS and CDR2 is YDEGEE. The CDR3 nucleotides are TGTGCCAGCAGCCGTAGCGGGAGGGGATACGAGCAGTACTTC. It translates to CASSRSGRGYEQYF.

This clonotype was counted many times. The CDR3: CASSDREWGSGNQPQHF. CDR3 in DNA: TGTGCCAGCAGTGACAGGGAGTGGGGTTCGGGCAATCAGCCCCAGCATTTT. V usage is TRBV6-1 and J usage is TRBJ1-5, with D possibly matching TRBD1 (5 bases). V was trimmed by 3 bases and J by 2 bases, leaving 17 bases between them. Germline values: CDR1 MNHNS, CDR2 SASEGT. The CDR3 contains 17 residues.

The CDR3 region has the DNA TGTGCCAGCAGTGGGCAGGGAACCCCCGACGAGCAGTACTTC. This codes for CASSGQGTPDEQYF. This rearrangement joins TRBV25-1 to TRBJ2-7, with D possibly matching TRBD1 (5 bases). The CDR3 spans 14 residues. V lost 4 bases to trimming and J lost 5 bases, with 15 bases between them. The germline CDR1 and CDR2 sequences are MGHDK and SYGVNS.